This T cell receptor beta chain came from a study of PD-1 blockade in classical Hodgkin lymphoma. Germline V lookup: CDR1 SGHAT, CDR2 FQNNGV. The ends were cut back, 5 bases at V and 9 bases at J, with 14 bases in the middle. The CDR3 covers 13 residues. The data were produced by immunoSEQ multiplex PCR, yet TCRdb's version contains in-frame clones alone and is incomplete. The sample contains some 150,000 clones, 78% of which appear only once. Each patient experienced a relapse that followed autologous stem cell transplantation, and brentuximab vedotin exposure varied. The clonotype originates from a human donor with classical Hodgkin lymphoma. Here the sequenced sample was peripheral blood mononuclear cells (PBMCs), taken before the second cycle of nivolumab. The V gene is TRBV11-2, the J gene TRBJ2-1; D perhaps matches TRBD2 (5 bases). The CDR3 is CASSHNVEGEQFF. DNA for the CDR3: TGTGCCAGCAGCCATAACGTTGAGGGTGAGCAGTTCTTC.